This paragraph covers one T cell receptor beta chain sequence. The record originates from a study of technical replicates of blood from a few donors. Germline CDR1 and CDR2: SGDLS and YYNGEE. The CDR3 extends over 15 amino acids. The V and J ends lost 0 bases and 4 bases, in that order; junction bases with no gene match: 7. Clones were read by immunoSEQ multiplex PCR, and TCRdb kept only the in-frame ones, dropping some. There are about 68,000 clones in the sample; less than 98% occur only once, and 0.2% to 0.3% lies in the top ten. The sequenced sample consisted of T cells isolated from PBMCs. This TCR was recovered from a human donor in good health. The chain joins TRBV9 to TRBJ2-7; 7 bases map to TRBD1. CDR3: CASSVGPDRDYEQYF. Here the CDR3 DNA reads TGTGCCAGCAGCGTAGGCCCTGACAGGGATTACGAGCAGTACTTC.